This T cell receptor beta chain was captured in a study of beta chain features in type 1 diabetes. Study results and caveats: Moderately but significantly shorter TCRB CDR3s were found in Type 1 diabetes patients in all four CD4+ subsets.

A few counts support this clone. Its cognate antigen is unknown. Expressed TCRB transcripts were sequenced after all isolated RNA was converted to cDNA. The repertoire was sequenced with immunoSEQ multiplex PCR; TCRdb's copy has only in-frame clones and lacks some. The sample records approximately 150,000 clones, about 12% being singletons. The clonotype comes from a man aged 18 to 29 with type 1 diabetes. Material for sequencing was central memory CD4+ T cells from blood.

CDR3 sequence (DNA): TGTGCCAGTAGCCGGACAGGGGAGGATTCACCCCTCCACTTT. It codes for CASSRTGEDSPLHF. V and J are TRBV19 and TRBJ1-6; TRBD1 aligns across 9 bases. Germline V gene lookup returns CDR1 LNHDA and CDR2 SQIVND (reference sequence). V was clipped by 6 bases and J by 8 bases; unmatched bases: 5. The CDR3 loop spans 14 amino acids.